This TCR beta chain was sequenced during a study of T cell repertoires in cytomegalovirus infection. Study background: In public TCR beta signatures, there were indications of both CMV infection and matching HLA type.

The study, taken as a whole, reports: The ex vivo response showed dominance by HLA-C-restricted CMV-specific TCR beta clonotypes. The cumulative frequency of public TCR beta families identified carriers of CMV plus the relevant HLA.

MiXCR, applied by TCRdb to the reads, yields one record per CDR3 protein. The sample gives under 850,000 distinct CDR3 sequences, roughly 36% of which show up once; around 3% is in the top ten. In its sample, this clonotype was seen once. Its specificity is unknown. Trimming cost V 4 bases and J 0 bases, with 7 bases left between them. The CDR3 spans 13 residues. Germline CDR1 and CDR2: SQVTM and ANQGSEA. The receptor's source is a human donor in good health (CMV status not recorded). Some clones in this sample may be carry-over from other donors' samples. Material for sequencing was PBMCs. The chain couples TRBV29-1 to TRBJ1-3; no clear D gene. CDR3 sequence (DNA): TGCAGCGTTGTGGTTAACTCTGGAAACACCATATATTTT. It is translated as CSVVVNSGNTIYF.